This passage covers 32 T cell receptor beta chains from one sample sequenced in a study of blood T cell repertoires in COVID-19. The repertoire was sequenced with immunoSEQ multiplex PCR; TCRdb's copy has only in-frame clones and lacks some. The sample yields over 150,000 clones, around 84% seen once. Sequencing was carried out using peripheral blood. These receptors were obtained from a man aged 45 to 65 with active or convalescent COVID-19.

The V call is TRBV6-2 or TRBV6-3, the J call TRBJ2-7; D possibly corresponds to TRBD1 (5 bases). CDR3 length: 14 residues. Germline CDR1 MNHEY, CDR2 SVGEGT. The V end was cut by 6 bases, the J end by 6 bases, with 18 bases between. CDR3 in DNA: TGTGCCAGCAGCCTAGGACACCCGGTCGGCGAGCAGTACTTC. Translated: CASSLGHPVGEQYF.

The rearrangement links TRBV6-6 to TRBJ2-3; perhaps TRBD2 as D (6 bases). Trimming took 6 bases from V and 0 from J, leaving 19 bases between them. The CDR3 is made up of 17 amino acids. The germline V gene encodes CDR1 MNHNY and CDR2 SVGAGI (reference sequence). CDR3 residues: CASSRHQLATSTDTQYF. The CDR3, as DNA: TGTGCCAGCAGCCGACACCAGCTAGCGACTAGCACAGATACGCAGTATTTT.

This clone was observed once. This chain uses TRBV5-1 with TRBJ1-3; D gene unclear. The germline CDR1 and CDR2 sequences are SGHRS and YFSETQ. This CDR3 region has 17 residues. Trimming left V 3 bases short and J 10 bases short, with 26 bases between. The CDR3 nucleotides are TGCGCCAGCAGCTCTACCGGGGTACGCGAGGAGCATTTGACCATATATTTT. It translates to CASSSTGVREEHLTIYF.

The chain carries TRBV5-1 and TRBJ2-3; TRBD1 matches at 8 bases. CDR3 length equals 15 residues. Per germline, CDR1 SGHRS and CDR2 YFSETQ. The V gene end was trimmed by 4 bases and the J gene end by 3 bases; junction bases not matched to a gene: 7. The CDR3 region is CASSPGGAGTDTQYF. The CDR3 coding sequence is TGCGCCAGCAGCCCAGGGGGCGCCGGGACAGATACGCAGTATTTT. Together with reference TRBV5-1 and TRBJ2-3, the CDR3 gives the full variable domain: KAGVTQTPRYLIKTRGQQVTLSCSPISGHRSVSWYQQTPGQGLQFLFEYFSETQRNKGNFPGRFSGRQFSNSRSEMNVSTLELGDSALYLCASSPGGAGTDTQYFGPGTRLTVL.

This chain links TRBV7-8 with TRBJ2-7; D gene ambiguous. Germline CDR1 and CDR2: SGHVS and FQNEAQ. The CDR3 extends over 12 amino acids. The V gene lost 5 bases and the J gene lost 0 bases, with 5 bases spanning the gap. CDR3 DNA sequence: TGTGCCAGCAGCCCGAGCTCCTACGAGCAGTACTTC. Amino acids: CASSPSSYEQYF.

The genes are TRBV7-2 and TRBJ2-2; TRBD2 aligns across 8 bases. After removal of 6 bases from V and 4 bases from J, the junction contained 7 bases not matched to a gene. The germline CDR1 and CDR2 sequences are SGHTA and FQGNSA. This CDR3 region has 15 residues. For the CDR3, the DNA is TGTGCCAGCAGTTCAGCGGGAGCAAGCACCGGGGAGCTGTTTTTT. This translates into CASSSAGASTGELFF.

In nucleotides, the CDR3 is TGTGCCAGCAGGATGGACAGGTTAGGGGAAAAACTGTTTTTT. Translation gives CASRMDRLGEKLFF. This chain joins TRBV2 and TRBJ1-4; 7 bases are shared with TRBD1. The V segment lost 6 bases and the J segment 8 bases; nucleotides outside the gene matches: 9. CDR3 size: 14 residues. Germline-derived CDR1 and CDR2 are SNHLY and FYNNEI.

The chain links TRBV6-5 to TRBJ1-3; 9 bases align to TRBD1. V dropped 6 bases and J dropped 6; count of bases not matched to a gene: 6. There are 14 residues in the CDR3. In germline, CDR1 is MNHEY, CDR2 SVGAGI. The CDR3 region is CASSRDRVANTIYF. The CDR3 DNA reads TGTGCCAGCAGCAGGGACAGGGTGGCAAACACCATATATTTT.

The chain couples TRBV4-1 to TRBJ2-7; 8 bases map to TRBD1. CDR3 length: 15 residues. Per germline, CDR1 MGHRA and CDR2 YSYEKL. The junction had 7 bases not matched to a gene; V was cut back by 0 bases and J by 6 bases. CDR3 nucleotide sequence: TGCGCCAGCAGCCAAGATCTGGGACAGGTTCGCGAGCAGTACTTC. It yields the protein CASSQDLGQVREQYF.

V and J are TRBV18 and TRBJ2-3; TRBD2 might be the D (6 bases). Trimming took off 1 base at V and 1 base at J, with 18 bases between the two ends. This CDR3 has 18 amino acids. Germline loops: CDR1 KGHSH, CDR2 LQKENI. The CDR3 bases are TGTGCCAGCTCACCACAGGGGACTTGGGACCGGGGCACAGATACGCAGTATTTT. It yields the protein CASSPQGTWDRGTDTQYF.

This chain connects TRBV18 to TRBJ2-7; 7 nucleotides agree with TRBD1. Trimming cost V 3 bases and J 3 bases; bases outside gene matches: 5. CDR1 and CDR2 (germline): KGHSH, LQKENI. The CDR3 covers 14 residues. CDR3 sequence: CASSPLRDSYEQYF. The DNA of the CDR3 is TGTGCCAGCTCACCGCTACGGGACAGCTACGAGCAGTACTTC.

This chain links TRBV7-3 with TRBJ2-5; the match to TRBD2 covers 11 bases. The CDR3 runs to 16 residues. Trimming took 4 bases from V and 5 from J; bases not matched to a gene: 9. CDR1 and CDR2 (germline): SGHTA, FQGTGA. CDR3 region: CASSSLAGGHGETQYF. In DNA, the CDR3 is TGTGCCAGCAGCTCCTTAGCGGGAGGGCATGGGGAGACCCAGTACTTC.

This clone was counted only a few times. This chain joins TRBV30 and TRBJ1-2, with TRBD1 matching over 7 bases. CDR1 and CDR2 from the germline V gene are GTSNPN and SVGIG (reference sequence). This CDR3 region has 13 residues. Trimming at V came to 6 bases and at J to 4 bases, leaving 8 bases not matched to a gene. CDR3 nucleotides: TGTGCCTGCCACCGGGACAGACCCTATGGCTACACCTTC. The encoded protein is CACHRDRPYGYTF. The full variable domain, in which reference TRBV30 and TRBJ1-2 provide the parts outside the CDR3, is SQTIHQWPATLVQPVGSPLSLECTVEGTSNPNLYWYRQAAGRGLQLLFYSVGIGQISSEVPQNLSASRPQDRQFILSSKKLLLSDSGFYLCACHRDRPYGYTFGSGTRLTVV.

The chain has TRBV19 and TRBJ1-4; 7 bases fit TRBD1. Losses at the gene ends were 5 bases for V and 4 bases for J; bases not matched to a gene: 10. This CDR3 contains 16 residues. The V gene's germline CDR1 is LNHDA and CDR2 SQIVND (reference sequence). The CDR3 DNA reads TGTGCCAGTAGTCCGATTCCGGGACAGAGTAATGAAAAACTGTTTTTT. The encoded protein is CASSPIPGQSNEKLFF.

The gene calls are TRBV9 and TRBJ1-4, with D possibly being TRBD1 (5 bases). Trimming shortened V by 1 base and J by 6 bases, and 10 bases separated the two germline ends. CDR3 length: 14 amino acids. Per germline, CDR1 SGDLS and CDR2 YYNGEE. Written as DNA, the CDR3 is TGTGCCAGCAGCGTAAGCCAGGGCGATGAAAAACTGTTTTTT. It is translated as CASSVSQGDEKLFF.

The genes are TRBV3-1 (or the pseudogene TRBV3-2) and TRBJ1-4, with 7 bases that match TRBD1. The CDR3 sequence is 15 residues long. Per the germline V gene, CDR1 is LGHDT and CDR2 is YNNKEL (reference sequence). V was clipped by 6 bases and J by 3 bases; unmatched bases: 7. The CDR3 DNA follows: TGTGCCAGCAGTCCGACAGGGCCATCTAATGAAAAACTGTTTTTT. Translating it yields CASSPTGPSNEKLFF.

The rearrangement uses TRBV13 and TRBJ2-2; D remains ambiguous. Trimming took 3 bases from V and 5 from J, leaving 4 bases between them. The CDR3 runs 12 residues. Germline V gives CDR1 PRHDT, CDR2 FYEKMQ (reference sequence). CDR3 residues: CASSFRTGELFF. The DNA for the CDR3 is TGTGCCAGCAGCTTCCGGACCGGGGAGCTGTTTTTT.

For this clone: An end of the junction differs from the germline gene, which may be a read error. This sequence joins TRBV5-6 and TRBJ1-1; no definite D call. Germline V lookup: CDR1 SGHDT, CDR2 YYEEEE. This CDR3 region has 13 residues. The chain's CDR3 is CVSSSSGTLKAFF. The CDR3 nucleotides are TGTGTCAGCAGTTCATCGGGTACCTTGAAAGCTTTCTTT.

The V and J genes are TRBV5-4 and TRBJ2-2; 8 nucleotides agree with TRBD1. V lost 4 bases, J lost 7 bases, and 9 bases stayed unmatched. The CDR3 length is 15 residues. CDR1 SGHNT and CDR2 YYREEE come from the germline V gene (reference sequence). The CDR3 sequence: CASSRTGTGYGELFF. Here the CDR3 DNA reads TGTGCCAGCAGCAGAACCGGGACAGGATACGGGGAGCTGTTTTTT.

Notes on this clone: Mismatch with germline at one junction end may stem from a read error. The chain combines TRBV7-7 with TRBJ2-5; TRBD2 matches 14 bases. The CDR3 totals 18 residues. CDR1 is SSHAT, CDR2 FNYEAQ, per germline (reference sequence). The CDR3 nucleotides are TGTGCTAGCAGCTTCCAGCGCGGGACTAGCGGGAGTGGGGAGACCCAGTACTTC. It translates to CASSFQRGTSGSGETQYF.

This clone has more than one count but fewer than ten. The chain is built from TRBV27 and TRBJ2-3; 9 nucleotides align to TRBD2. V was pared by 0 bases and J by 0 bases, with 7 bases of the junction left unmatched. CDR1 is MNHEY and CDR2 is SMNVEV in the germline V gene (reference sequence). The CDR3 is 18 residues long. The CDR3 spells CASSLSTSGGISTDTQYF. The CDR3, as DNA: TGTGCCAGCAGTTTATCGACTAGCGGTGGGATTAGCACAGATACGCAGTATTTT.

The chain has TRBV14 and TRBJ2-1; D possibly corresponds to TRBD2 (5 bases). Trimming cost V 3 bases and J 4 bases, with 22 bases left between them. Germline V CDR1 and CDR2: SGHDN, FVKESK. This CDR3 comprises 18 residues. The CDR3: CASSQSEGEFPFYNEQFF. As DNA, the CDR3 is TGTGCCAGCAGCCAGTCCGAGGGCGAATTCCCCTTTTACAATGAGCAGTTCTTC.

DNA of the CDR3: TGTGCCACCAGTGTTGGCGGGGGGCCTTTACCCGGGGAGCTGTTTTTT. Translation: CATSVGGGPLPGELFF. This rearrangement joins TRBV24-1 to TRBJ2-2; 8 bases align to TRBD2. The CDR3 contains 16 residues. V shed 5 bases, J shed 6 bases, and the junction held 10 bases outside the gene matches. Germline loops: CDR1 KGHDR, CDR2 SFDVKD.

The chain joins TRBV7-9 to TRBJ2-5; 7 bases fit TRBD1. The germline V gene encodes CDR1 SEHNR and CDR2 FQNEAQ (reference sequence). V lost 4 bases, J lost 5 bases, and 10 bases stayed unmatched. The CDR3 runs to 15 residues. This chain's CDR3 is CASSSHNPGGETQYF. The CDR3, as DNA: TGTGCCAGCAGCTCACATAATCCAGGGGGTGAGACCCAGTACTTC.

A few counts support this clone. This chain links TRBV7-2 with TRBJ2-2; 8 nucleotides align to TRBD2. The CDR3 extends over 15 amino acids. The ends lost 3 bases at V and 6 bases at J; junction bases unmatched: 6. The V gene's germline CDR1 is SGHTA and CDR2 FQGNSA. The CDR3 nucleotides are TGTGCCAGCAGCTTTGCTAGCGGGTTTTCCGGGGAGCTGTTTTTT. Translation gives CASSFASGFSGELFF.

The chain couples TRBV7-9 to TRBJ2-1; 9 nucleotides match TRBD2. The length of the CDR3 is 15 residues. Germline V gives CDR1 SEHNR, CDR2 FQNEAQ (reference sequence). The V gene end was trimmed by 5 bases and the J gene end by 12 bases; junction bases not matched to a gene: 14. The CDR3 protein is CASSPPPPSGKRQFF. CDR3 nucleotide sequence: TGTGCCAGCAGCCCTCCCCCCCCTAGCGGGAAAAGGCAGTTCTTC.

This clone was picked up one time. This chain connects TRBV6-1 to TRBJ1-5; no clear D. The CDR3 loop spans 14 amino acids. V gave up 3 bases and J gave up 5 bases, with 11 bases separating them. CDR1 is MNHNS, CDR2 SASEGT, per germline. CDR3 DNA sequence: TGTGCCAGCAGTGAGGATTGGACTCATCAGCCCCAGCATTTT. It encodes CASSEDWTHQPQHF.

The chain is built from TRBV4-2 and TRBJ2-3, with a tentative D call TRBD1 (6 bases). The CDR3 is 15 residues long. The germline V gene encodes CDR1 LGHNA and CDR2 YNFKEQ. The V end lost 1 base, the J end lost 2 bases, and 10 bases lay between the germline ends. CDR3 nucleotides: TGTGCCAGCAGCCAAGGAGGACAGATCACAGATACGCAGTATTTT. It codes for CASSQGGQITDTQYF.

The V and J genes are TRBV7-3 and TRBJ1-5; D possibly corresponds to TRBD1 (5 bases). In germline, CDR1 is SGHTA, CDR2 FQGTGA. V was shortened by 2 bases and J by 3 bases, with 11 bases between the two germline ends. This CDR3 is built from 15 residues. The CDR3 spells CASSLYQGSNQPQHF. The CDR3 DNA is TGTGCCAGCAGCTTATATCAGGGTTCCAATCAGCCCCAGCATTTT. Variable domain in full (rest from reference TRBV7-3 and TRBJ1-5): GAGVSQTPSNKVTEKGKYVELRCDPISGHTALYWYRQSLGQGPEFLIYFQGTGAADDSGLPNDRFFAVRPEGSVSTLKIQRTERGDSAVYLCASSLYQGSNQPQHFGDGTRLSIL.

The chain uses TRBV30 and TRBJ2-7, with TRBD2 as a possible D gene (6 bases). Germline V gene lookup returns CDR1 GTSNPN and CDR2 SVGIG (reference sequence). V was shortened by 5 bases and J by 2 bases, with 10 bases between the two germline ends. CDR3 length equals 12 residues. In DNA, the CDR3 is TGTGCCTGGTCCGGACTAACCTACGAGCAGTACTTC. It specifies CAWSGLTYEQYF.

The genes are TRBV6-2 or TRBV6-3 and TRBJ2-5; D remains unclear. V lost 5 bases and J 2 bases, leaving 6 bases between the germline ends. The CDR3 consists of 12 residues. Germline CDR1 reads MNHEY; CDR2 reads SVGEGT. CDR3: CASSPTQETQYF. The CDR3 nucleotides read TGTGCCAGCAGTCCCACTCAAGAGACCCAGTACTTC.

The gene calls are TRBV27 and TRBJ1-5; the match to TRBD1 covers 7 bases. J gave up 6 bases and V 4 bases, and 9 bases lay outside the gene matches. CDR3 length: 15 amino acids. Germline lookup yields CDR1 MNHEY and CDR2 SMNVEV (reference sequence). Written as DNA, the CDR3 is TGTGCCAGCAGTTCACCTGACAGGGTTGGTCAGCCCCAGCATTTT. Encoded protein: CASSSPDRVGQPQHF.